Following are 16 T cell receptor beta chains from one sample sequenced in a study of cytomegalovirus exposure and HLA in healthy donors. TCRdb keeps only in-frame clones here, not all; method: immunoSEQ multiplex PCR. The profile shows over 110,000 clones, 70% to 90% of them singletons. The specimen sequenced was PBMCs. The receptors come from a man younger than 30 in good health and CMV-seropositive.

This clone was counted a few times. The V call is TRBV5-4, the J call TRBJ2-3; the match to TRBD2 covers 9 bases. Germline V gives CDR1 SGHNT, CDR2 YYREEE (reference sequence). This CDR3 comprises 18 residues. With V trimmed by 0 bases and J by 0 bases, 8 bases remained unmatched. CDR3 protein: CASSLAGVAGASTDTQYF. The CDR3 DNA is TGTGCCAGCAGCTTGGCCGGGGTAGCGGGGGCTAGCACAGATACGCAGTATTTT.

The chain couples TRBV7-9 to TRBJ2-7; no reliable D call. Germline assignment: CDR1 SEHNR and CDR2 FQNEAQ (reference sequence). This CDR3 spans 13 amino acids. Trimming pared 2 bases from V and 3 bases from J, leaving 8 bases between. The DNA of the CDR3 is TGTGCCAGCAGCTTACCCCAGGTCTACGAGCAGTACTTC. This translates into CASSLPQVYEQYF.

This clone was picked up many times. The chain's CDR3 is CAISESSLAGHNTGELFF. CDR3 sequence (DNA): TGTGCCATCAGTGAGTCATCCCTAGCGGGGCATAACACCGGGGAGCTGTTTTTT. The chain has TRBV10-3 and TRBJ2-2; TRBD2 matches 9 bases. With 0 bases clipped from V and 2 bases from J, the junction kept 7 bases outside the gene matches. CDR3 size: 18 residues. Germline V lookup: CDR1 ENHRY, CDR2 SYGVKD.

The rearrangement joins TRBV9 to TRBJ2-3; 10 bases agree with TRBD2. Germline loops: CDR1 SGDLS, CDR2 YYNGEE. The length of the CDR3 is 15 residues. V dropped 4 bases and J dropped 6; count of bases not matched to a gene: 8. The CDR3 DNA sequence: TGTGCCAGCAGCACCGGGACTAGCGTATCCGATACGCAGTATTTT. This translates into CASSTGTSVSDTQYF.

The J gene is TRBJ2-3, the V gene TRBV7-8; 7 bases map to TRBD2. J was trimmed by 1 base and V by 5 bases; bases with no gene match: 3. CDR3 length: 14 residues. CDR1 is SGHVS, CDR2 FQNEAQ, per germline. The CDR3 nucleotides read TGTGCCAGCAGCCGCAGCGGGGGCACAGATACGCAGTATTTT. This gives the protein CASSRSGGTDTQYF.

A remark on this clone: A read error may be the cause here, since a much bigger clone is one base away. Other nucleotide sequences from this sample produce the same CDR3. J is TRBJ2-3 and V is TRBV4-2; 7 bases are a match to TRBD1. CDR1 is LGHNA, CDR2 YNFKEQ, per germline. The CDR3 loop spans 16 amino acids. This CDR3 is CASSQQGQTSTDTQYF. The CDR3, as DNA: TGTGCCAGCAGCCAACAGGGACAGACAAGCACGGATACGCAGTATTTT.

J is TRBJ2-1 and V is TRBV30, with 9 positions matching TRBD2. This CDR3 has 16 amino acids. Trimming took 1 base from V and 1 from J; bases not matched to a gene: 5. Germline V gene sequence: CDR1 GTSNPN, CDR2 SVGIG (reference sequence). The DNA for the CDR3 is TGTGCCTGGAGTGATCAGCGGGAGGAATCCTACAATGAGCAGTTCTTC. Translation gives CAWSDQREESYNEQFF.

V gene TRBV27 combines with J gene TRBJ2-7, with TRBD1 matching over 7 bases. The germline gives CDR1 MNHEY, CDR2 SMNVEV (reference sequence). The trim removed 0 bases at V and 1 base at J, leaving 6 bases unmatched. The CDR3 has 16 residues. The CDR3: CASSLSGQRPSYEQYF. In DNA form, the CDR3 reads TGTGCCAGCAGTTTATCGGGACAGCGGCCGTCCTACGAGCAGTACTTC.

The rearrangement links TRBV19 to TRBJ2-5; 11 positions match TRBD2. The ends lost 5 bases at V and 4 bases at J; junction bases unmatched: 6. This CDR3 region has 15 residues. CDR1 and CDR2 from the germline V gene are LNHDA and SQIVND (reference sequence). This CDR3 is CASSELAGGRETQYF. The CDR3 DNA is TGTGCCAGTAGTGAATTAGCGGGGGGGCGAGAGACCCAGTACTTC.

About this clone itself: At one end the junction does not follow the germline gene, possibly because of a read error. The chain joins TRBV27 to TRBJ1-5; 8 bases are a match to TRBD1. Germline V gene sequence: CDR1 MNHEY, CDR2 SMNVEV (reference sequence). This CDR3 region has 15 residues. In DNA, the CDR3 is TGTGCCAGCAGTTCCTCAGGGGGCCCGAATCACCCCCAGCATTTT. Residues: CASSSSGGPNHPQHF.

This clone was found a few times. The chain couples TRBV10-2 to TRBJ2-7, with unresolved D. There are 13 residues in the CDR3. V lost 7 bases and J 4 bases, leaving 14 bases between the germline ends. Germline lookup yields CDR1 WSHSY and CDR2 SAAADI. The CDR3 DNA reads TGCGCCAGCAATACGGGTTCTATGTACGAGCAGTACTTC. Its translation: CASNTGSMYEQYF.

The chain joins TRBV29-1 to TRBJ1-1; perhaps TRBD1 as D (5 bases). Trimming stripped 7 bases from V and 5 bases from J, with 20 bases between. Germline V gene lookup returns CDR1 SQVTM and CDR2 ANQGSEA. This CDR3 region has 14 residues. The DNA for the CDR3 is TGCAGCGCCAACCAGGCGGGGGGAGGGACTGAAGCTTTCTTT. As protein: CSANQAGGGTEAFF.

The chain joins TRBV7-9 to TRBJ2-1; 9 bases are a match to TRBD2. The germline V gene has CDR1 SEHNR and CDR2 FQNEAQ (reference sequence). The CDR3 has 16 amino acids. The ends lost 0 bases at V and 1 base at J; junction bases unmatched: 1. As DNA, the CDR3 is TGTGCCAGCAGCTTAGCGACTAGCGGTTCCTACAATGAGCAGTTCTTC. It translates to CASSLATSGSYNEQFF.

The genes are TRBV25-1 and TRBJ2-2, with D unclear. Trimming took 5 bases from V and 2 from J, leaving 12 bases between them. CDR1 is MGHDK and CDR2 is SYGVNS in the germline V gene. The CDR3 has 15 residues. The CDR3 protein is CASSSPRQNTGELFF. CDR3 DNA sequence: TGTGCCAGCAGTTCCCCACGACAAAACACCGGGGAGCTGTTTTTT.

This rearrangement joins TRBV19 to TRBJ1-4, with 7 bases aligning to TRBD1. The germline V gene encodes CDR1 LNHDA and CDR2 SQIVND (reference sequence). V was clipped by 4 bases and J by 5 bases; unmatched bases: 10. The CDR3 totals 16 residues. The CDR3 region has the DNA TGTGCCAGTAGTACAATTCCGGGACAGCCAAATGAAAAACTGTTTTTT. Amino acids: CASSTIPGQPNEKLFF.

The V gene is TRBV2, the J gene TRBJ2-2, with TRBD1 matching over 7 bases. This CDR3 is built from 13 residues. After removal of 5 bases from V and 4 bases from J, the junction contained 1 base not matched to a gene. Germline loops: CDR1 SNHLY, CDR2 FYNNEI. CDR3 amino acids: CASSRQGTGELFF. The CDR3 DNA reads as TGTGCCAGCAGTCGACAGGGCACCGGGGAGCTGTTTTTT.